These 25 T cell receptor beta chains originate from one sample sequenced in a study of T cell responses to AZD1222 COVID-19 vaccine. This table comes from immunoSEQ multiplex PCR, and its TCRdb copy is limited to in-frame clones, with some not included. The sample records some 120,000 clones, approximately 88% being singletons. This specimen was peripheral blood, taken on day 0 of AZD1222 vaccination. Receptors originate from an adult in good health.

The chain combines TRBV3-1 (or the pseudogene TRBV3-2) with TRBJ1-2, with D perhaps matching TRBD1 (5 bases). This CDR3 is built from 13 residues. The germline gives CDR1 LGHDT, CDR2 YNNKEL (reference sequence). Trimming took 2 bases from V and 8 from J, leaving 12 bases between them. Written as DNA, the CDR3 is TGTGCCAGCAGCCAACGGTTAGGGGACGGCTACACCTTC. Translation: CASSQRLGDGYTF.

The rearrangement joins TRBV6-5 to TRBJ1-2; no clear D. Trimming took off 2 bases at V and 1 base at J, with 11 bases between the two ends. This CDR3 has 15 amino acids. The V gene's germline CDR1 is MNHEY and CDR2 SVGAGI. The CDR3 loop is CASSYGPRINYGYTF. The CDR3 nucleotides are TGTGCCAGCAGTTACGGACCCAGGATTAACTATGGCTACACCTTC.

The J gene is TRBJ1-6, the V gene TRBV11-1; no clear D. The CDR3 totals 15 residues. Deletions cut 2 bases from V and 8 bases from J, with 13 bases between. Looked up from germline, CDR1 is SGHAT and CDR2 is FQDESV (reference sequence). Written as DNA, the CDR3 is TGTGCCAGCAGCTTAACGTCAGGATCGGATTCACCCCTCCACTTT. Amino acid sequence: CASSLTSGSDSPLHF.

V gene TRBV14 combines with J gene TRBJ2-5, with D perhaps matching TRBD2 (6 bases). The V end was cut by 4 bases, the J end by 4 bases, with 13 bases between. Germline V gene lookup returns CDR1 SGHDN and CDR2 FVKESK. This CDR3 spans 14 amino acids. The DNA of the CDR3 is TGTGCCAGCAGCCTCGGAGGGTTCGGAGAGACCCAGTACTTC. It specifies CASSLGGFGETQYF.

This sequence joins TRBV11-2 and TRBJ2-3; D call uncertain. This CDR3 region has 12 residues. Per germline, CDR1 SGHAT and CDR2 FQNNGV. Trimming stripped 5 bases from V and 2 bases from J, with 5 bases between. CDR3 DNA sequence: TGTGCCAGCAGCATCTACACAGATACGCAGTATTTT. Protein sequence: CASSIYTDTQYF.

The V and J genes are TRBV6-4 and TRBJ1-5, with TRBD1 as a possible D gene (5 bases). This CDR3 region has 13 residues. V gave up 5 bases and J gave up 5 bases, with 10 bases separating them. The germline gives CDR1 MRHNA, CDR2 SNTAGT. CDR3 region: CASSIQGDQPQHF. The CDR3 DNA is TGTGCCAGCAGTATCCAGGGTGATCAGCCCCAGCATTTT.

CDR3 DNA sequence: TGTGCCAGCCGGGCAGGGGGAAGCAATCAGCCCCAGCATTTT. This translates into CASRAGGSNQPQHF. This chain links TRBV6-5 with TRBJ1-5, with TRBD1 identical over 7 bases. Trimming at V came to 8 bases and at J to 1 base, leaving 5 bases not matched to a gene. The CDR3 extends over 14 amino acids. Germline CDR1 MNHEY, CDR2 SVGAGI.

The genes are TRBV6-5 and TRBJ1-1, with a tentative D call TRBD1 (5 bases). V was pared by 7 bases and J by 1 base, with 13 bases between. Germline lookup yields CDR1 MNHEY and CDR2 SVGAGI. The CDR3 loop spans 14 amino acids. The CDR3 here is CASTADGQNTEAFF. The DNA for the CDR3 is TGTGCCAGCACCGCGGACGGACAGAACACTGAAGCTTTCTTT.

The chain links TRBV7-2 to TRBJ2-2; D gene ambiguous. This CDR3 spans 15 amino acids. Between the trimmed V and J ends, which lost 3 bases and 4 bases, there was a span of 12 bases. The germline V gene encodes CDR1 SGHTA and CDR2 FQGNSA. The DNA of the CDR3 is TGTGCCAGCAGCTTCTCCCCCCGGGCCACCGGGGAGCTGTTTTTT. Its translation: CASSFSPRATGELFF.

The rearrangement uses TRBV27 and TRBJ1-2; 7 positions agree with TRBD1. The CDR3 sequence is 14 residues long. Germline CDR1 is MNHEY and CDR2 is SMNVEV (reference sequence). V lost 6 bases, J lost 4 bases, and 8 bases stayed unmatched. CDR3 region: CASSYTGESYGYTF. CDR3 nucleotide sequence: TGTGCCAGCAGCTACACAGGGGAGAGCTATGGCTACACCTTC.

J is TRBJ1-5 and V is TRBV7-9; D perhaps matches TRBD1 (6 bases). Germline CDR1 SEHNR, CDR2 FQNEAQ (reference sequence). CDR3 length equals 15 residues. Trimming took 3 bases from V and 2 from J, leaving 11 bases between them. CDR3 nucleotides: TGTGCCAGCAGCTTTGAACAGGGAGGCAATCAGCCCCAGCATTTT. As protein: CASSFEQGGNQPQHF.

The V and J genes are TRBV21-1 and TRBJ1-5; no check of the table's D call, TRBD1, against the DNA was made. TRBV21-1 is labeled a pseudogene. CDR3 size: 14 residues. The CDR3 sequence is CASSKVGRVQPQHF. Here the CDR3 DNA reads TGTGCCAGCAGCAAAGTGGGCAGGGTTCAGCCCCAGCATTTT.

The chain has TRBV6-2 or TRBV6-3 and TRBJ2-7; D is perhaps TRBD1 (6 bases). Germline loops: CDR1 MNHEY, CDR2 SVGEGT. V lost 6 bases to trimming and J lost 1 base, with 13 bases between them. CDR3 length equals 14 residues. The CDR3 DNA follows: TGTGCCAGCAGCCGAGCCGGGACATCCTACGAGCAGTACTTC. Its translation is CASSRAGTSYEQYF.

The chain recombines TRBV5-6 with TRBJ2-1; D remains ambiguous. Deletions cut 1 base from V and 9 bases from J, with 5 bases between. Germline CDR1 and CDR2: SGHDT and YYEEEE. The CDR3 is 11 amino acids. The DNA of the CDR3 is TGTGCCAGCAGCTTGAATACTGAGCAGTTCTTC. It encodes CASSLNTEQFF.

V usage is TRBV2 and J usage is TRBJ2-5, with D unclear. Germline CDR1 and CDR2: SNHLY and FYNNEI. V lost 6 bases, J lost 2 bases, and 4 bases lay in between. The CDR3 runs 11 residues. In DNA, the CDR3 is TGTGCCAGCAGGTCGCAAGAGACCCAGTACTTC. This translates into CASRSQETQYF.

The V gene is TRBV3-1 (or the pseudogene TRBV3-2), the J gene TRBJ1-1; D unresolved. V lost 3 bases and J lost 0, with 2 bases in between. CDR1 LGHDT and CDR2 YNNKEL come from the germline V gene (reference sequence). This CDR3 contains 12 residues. CDR3 sequence reads: CASSHLNTEAFF. For the CDR3, the DNA is TGTGCCAGCAGCCACTTGAACACTGAAGCTTTCTTT.

The V and J genes are TRBV28 and TRBJ2-2, with D possibly being TRBD2 (5 bases). This CDR3 region has 16 residues. CDR1 and CDR2 (germline): MDHEN, SYDVKM. V lost 10 bases, J lost 0 bases, and 18 bases lay in between. DNA for the CDR3: TGTGCCATTCAATCCGGGCTAGCCACGAACACCGGGGAGCTGTTTTTT. It is translated as CAIQSGLATNTGELFF.

The chain joins TRBV24-1 to TRBJ2-3, with 7 bases identical to TRBD1. The CDR3 spans 17 residues. Per germline, CDR1 KGHDR and CDR2 SFDVKD. Losses at the gene ends were 1 base for V and 5 bases for J; bases not matched to a gene: 11. The CDR3 loop is CATSDFGRAGGKDTQYF. The CDR3 DNA sequence: TGTGCCACCAGTGATTTCGGTCGGGCAGGGGGTAAAGATACGCAGTATTTT.

The sample holds one count of this clone. V gene TRBV7-9 combines with J gene TRBJ2-7; no definite D call. Trimming left V 5 bases short and J 2 bases short, with 16 bases between. Germline V gives CDR1 SEHNR, CDR2 FQNEAQ (reference sequence). CDR3 size: 15 residues. CDR3 bases: TGTGCCAGCAGCCCCCCGCGGAGTGCTCCCTACGAGCAGTACTTC. It specifies CASSPPRSAPYEQYF.

This clone was observed a handful of times. This chain uses TRBV2 with TRBJ1-4; 7 bases fit TRBD1. The germline V gene encodes CDR1 SNHLY and CDR2 FYNNEI. J gave up 11 bases and V 6 bases, and 12 bases lay outside the gene matches. The CDR3 has 14 amino acids. The CDR3 reads CASREQGLSGKLFF. In DNA, the CDR3 is TGTGCCAGCAGGGAACAGGGGCTTTCGGGCAAACTGTTTTTT.

Only one count was recorded for this clone. This chain links TRBV18 with TRBJ1-1; D unclear. CDR3 length: 13 residues. Germline V gene lookup returns CDR1 KGHSH and CDR2 LQKENI. Deletions cut 1 base from V and 4 bases from J, with 7 bases between. The CDR3 nucleotides are TGTGCCAGCTCACCACTGTCTAGCACTGAAGCTTTCTTT. Encoded protein: CASSPLSSTEAFF.

J is TRBJ2-5 and V is TRBV7-6; D gene unclear. The CDR3 has 13 residues. Trimming pared 2 bases from V and 5 bases from J, leaving 9 bases between. Germline CDR1 is SGHVS and CDR2 is FNYEAQ. CDR3 protein: CASSLMLLETQYF. DNA for the CDR3: TGTGCCAGCAGCTTAATGCTGCTTGAGACCCAGTACTTC.

This chain connects TRBV4-3 to TRBJ2-7, with 9 bases fitting TRBD1. V lost 1 base to trimming and J lost 2 bases; unmatched junction nucleotides: 6. CDR3 size: 16 residues. Germline CDR1 LGHNA, CDR2 YSLEER. The CDR3 region is CASSQGGGQGAYEQYF. The CDR3, as DNA: TGCGCCAGCAGCCAAGGTGGGGGACAGGGCGCCTACGAGCAGTACTTC.

This chain links TRBV12-3 or TRBV12-4 with TRBJ2-7; 8 bases align to TRBD1. The CDR3 extends over 13 amino acids. Trimming removed 6 bases from V and 3 bases from J; junction bases left unmatched: 4. The DNA of the CDR3 is TGTGCCAGCAGATCCACAGGGGGCTACGAGCAGTACTTC. It yields the protein CASRSTGGYEQYF.

The V call is TRBV6-2 or TRBV6-3, the J call TRBJ1-1; 9 bases are a match to TRBD1. This CDR3 is 14 amino acids long. The trim removed 4 bases at V and 3 bases at J, leaving 3 bases unmatched. CDR1 is MNHEY and CDR2 is SVGEGT in the germline V gene. CDR3 in DNA: TGTGCCAGCAGTTCGGGACAGGGTGACACTGAAGCTTTCTTT. Amino acids: CASSSGQGDTEAFF.